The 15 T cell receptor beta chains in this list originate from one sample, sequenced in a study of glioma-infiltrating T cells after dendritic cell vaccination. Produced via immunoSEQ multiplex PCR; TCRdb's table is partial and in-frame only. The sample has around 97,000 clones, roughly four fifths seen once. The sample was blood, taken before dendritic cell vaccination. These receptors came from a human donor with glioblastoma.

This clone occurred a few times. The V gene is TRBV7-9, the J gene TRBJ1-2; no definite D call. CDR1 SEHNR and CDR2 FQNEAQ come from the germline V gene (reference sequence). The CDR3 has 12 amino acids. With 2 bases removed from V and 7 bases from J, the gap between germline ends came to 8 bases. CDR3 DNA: TGTGCCAGCAGCTTACAGGAAATTGGCTACACCTTC. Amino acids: CASSLQEIGYTF.

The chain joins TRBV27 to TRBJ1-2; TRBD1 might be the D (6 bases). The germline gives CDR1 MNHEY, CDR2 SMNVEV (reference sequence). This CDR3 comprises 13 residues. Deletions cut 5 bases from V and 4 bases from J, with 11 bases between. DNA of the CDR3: TGTGCCAGCAGTCCTGGACAGAGCTATGGCTACACCTTC. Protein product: CASSPGQSYGYTF.

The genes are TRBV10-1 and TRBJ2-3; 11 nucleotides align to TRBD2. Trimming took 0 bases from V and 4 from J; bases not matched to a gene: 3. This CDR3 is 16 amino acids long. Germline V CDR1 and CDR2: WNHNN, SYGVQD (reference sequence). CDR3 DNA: TGCGCCAGCAGTGAGTCGGGACTAGCGGTGGCAGATACGCAGTATTTT. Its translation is CASSESGLAVADTQYF.

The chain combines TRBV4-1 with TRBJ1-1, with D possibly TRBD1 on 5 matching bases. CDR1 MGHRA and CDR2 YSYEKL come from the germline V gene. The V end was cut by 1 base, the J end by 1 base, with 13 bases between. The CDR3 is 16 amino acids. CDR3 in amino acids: CASSQATWRGNTEAFF. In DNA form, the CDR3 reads TGCGCCAGCAGCCAAGCTACTTGGAGGGGGAACACTGAAGCTTTCTTT.

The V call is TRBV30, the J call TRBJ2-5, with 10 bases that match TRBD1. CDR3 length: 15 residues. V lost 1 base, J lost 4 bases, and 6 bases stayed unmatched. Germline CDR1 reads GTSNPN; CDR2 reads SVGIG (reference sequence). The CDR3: CAWSEDRGLAETQYF. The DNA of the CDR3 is TGTGCCTGGAGTGAGGACAGGGGGTTGGCAGAGACCCAGTACTTC.

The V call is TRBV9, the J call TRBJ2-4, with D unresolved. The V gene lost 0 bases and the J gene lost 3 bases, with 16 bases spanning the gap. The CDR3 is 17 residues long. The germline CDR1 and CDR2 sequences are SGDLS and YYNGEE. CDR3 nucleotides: TGTGCCAGCAGCGTAGGTAACGGGTTTCGAGGCAAAAACATTCAGTACTTC. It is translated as CASSVGNGFRGKNIQYF.

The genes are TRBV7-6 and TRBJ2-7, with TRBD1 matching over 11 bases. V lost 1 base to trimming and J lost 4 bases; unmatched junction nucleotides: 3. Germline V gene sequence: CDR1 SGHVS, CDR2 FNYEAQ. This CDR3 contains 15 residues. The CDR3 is CASSLEGTGGYEQYF. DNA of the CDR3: TGTGCCAGCAGCTTAGAAGGGACAGGGGGTTACGAGCAGTACTTC.

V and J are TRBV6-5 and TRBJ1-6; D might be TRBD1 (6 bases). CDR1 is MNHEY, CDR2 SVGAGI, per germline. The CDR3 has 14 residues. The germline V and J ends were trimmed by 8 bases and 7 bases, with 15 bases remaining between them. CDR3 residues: CASRSGGQNSPLHF. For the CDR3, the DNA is TGTGCCAGCCGCTCTGGGGGCCAAAATTCACCCCTCCACTTT.

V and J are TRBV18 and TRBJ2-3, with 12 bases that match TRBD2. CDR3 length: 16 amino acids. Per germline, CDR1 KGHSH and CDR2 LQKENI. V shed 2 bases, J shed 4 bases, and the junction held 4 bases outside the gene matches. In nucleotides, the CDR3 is TGTGCCAGCTCACCAGGGACTAGCGGGTTGGCAGATACGCAGTATTTT. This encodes CASSPGTSGLADTQYF.

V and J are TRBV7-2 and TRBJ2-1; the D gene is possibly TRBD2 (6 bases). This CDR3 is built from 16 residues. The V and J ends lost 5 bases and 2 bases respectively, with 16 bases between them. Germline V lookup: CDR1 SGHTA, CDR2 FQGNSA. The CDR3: CASSPYGVAAYNEQFF. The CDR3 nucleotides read TGTGCCAGCAGCCCTTATGGGGTAGCGGCCTACAATGAGCAGTTCTTC.

CDR3 in amino acids: CASRGAQDYGYTF. CDR3 nucleotides: TGTGCCTCACGGGGGGCGCAAGACTATGGCTACACCTTC. The V gene is TRBV7-9, the J gene TRBJ1-2, with D maybe TRBD1 (6 bases). Germline V gene data show CDR1 as SEHNR and CDR2 as FQNEAQ (reference sequence). CDR3 length: 13 amino acids. Trimming shortened V by 11 bases and J by 3 bases, and 16 bases separated the two germline ends.

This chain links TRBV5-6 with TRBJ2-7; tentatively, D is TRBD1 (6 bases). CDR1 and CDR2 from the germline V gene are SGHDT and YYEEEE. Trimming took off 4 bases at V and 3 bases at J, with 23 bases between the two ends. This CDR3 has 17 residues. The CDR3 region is CASSPTFARGHRYEQYF. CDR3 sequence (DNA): TGTGCCAGCAGCCCCACTTTCGCCAGGGGCCATCGCTACGAGCAGTACTTC.

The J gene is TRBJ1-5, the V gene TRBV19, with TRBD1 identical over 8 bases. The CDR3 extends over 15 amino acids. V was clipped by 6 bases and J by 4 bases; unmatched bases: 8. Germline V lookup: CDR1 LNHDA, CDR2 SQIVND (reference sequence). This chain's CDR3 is CASRVRTGFNQPQHF. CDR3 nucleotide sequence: TGTGCCAGTAGAGTTAGGACAGGGTTTAATCAGCCCCAGCATTTT.

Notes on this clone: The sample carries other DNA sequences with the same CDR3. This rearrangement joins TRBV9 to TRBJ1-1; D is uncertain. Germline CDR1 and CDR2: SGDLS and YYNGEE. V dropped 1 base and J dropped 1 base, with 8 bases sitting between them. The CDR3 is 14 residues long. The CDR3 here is CASSVSPRNTEAFF. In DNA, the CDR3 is TGTGCCAGCAGCGTATCCCCCAGGAACACTGAAGCTTTCTTT.

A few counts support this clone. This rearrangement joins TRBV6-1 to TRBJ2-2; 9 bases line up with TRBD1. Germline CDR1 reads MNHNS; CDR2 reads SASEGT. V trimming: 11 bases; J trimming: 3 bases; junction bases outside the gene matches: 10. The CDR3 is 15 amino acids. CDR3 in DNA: TGTGCCTCCAAACCCGGGACAGGGCACACCGGGGAGCTGTTTTTT. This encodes CASKPGTGHTGELFF.